A selection of T cell receptor beta chains follows, all from one sample in a study of T cells after yellow fever vaccination. A single record per CDR3 protein comes from TCRdb applying MiXCR to the 5' RACE reads. The repertoire includes about 170,000 distinct CDR3 sequences, roughly 6.2% of them detected once, and less than 3.5% sits in the top ten. The sample in question was CD4+ T cells sorted from PBMCs, obtained on the day of the first yellow fever vaccination. The receptors were sampled from a man younger than 35 who received the YFV17D yellow fever vaccine. Each CDR3 is given with its conserved first and last residue. A D gene is named only where the DNA matches it firmly. Some rows have no size entry. The others give once, few or many, or a class for an expanded clone.

clone_size | d_call | j_call | v_call | cdr3_nt | cdr3_aa
few | TRBD1 | TRBJ1-1 | TRBV4-3 | TGCGCCAGCAGCCGATCCGGACAGGGGCCGAACACTGAAGCTTTCTTT | CASSRSGQGPNTEAFF
many | - | TRBJ2-3 | TRBV6-4 | TGTGCCAGCAGACCGGAGGGGTGGGGCACAGATACGCAGTATTTT | CASRPEGWGTDTQYF
few | - | TRBJ1-2 | TRBV3-1 | TGTGCCAGCAGCCTGAGCCCCTATGGCTACACCTTC | CASSLSPYGYTF
many | TRBD1 | TRBJ2-1 | TRBV9 | TGTGCCAGCAGCGTAGAAGGGGGCCATTTGAATGAGCAGTTCTTC | CASSVEGGHLNEQFF
many | - | TRBJ1-1 | TRBV2 | TGTGCCAGCCTCCCTCCGGGACCCTTGGCTTTCTTT | CASLPPGPLAFF
few | - | TRBJ2-1 | TRBV5-1 | TGCGCCAGCAGCTTGGATTTAAACAATGAGCAGTTCTTC | CASSLDLNNEQFF
many | - | TRBJ1-5 | TRBV29-1 | TGCAGCGTCCGGACGGGTAGTGGGCCCCAGCATTTT | CSVRTGSGPQHF
many | - | TRBJ2-7 | TRBV4-3 | TGCGCCAGCAGCCAACGGGTGATGGGGGCCTACGAGCAGTACTTC | CASSQRVMGAYEQYF
- | TRBD1 | TRBJ2-5 | TRBV5-5 | TGTGCCAGCAGCCAAGGGACAGGGGGAAAGACCCAGTACTTC | CASSQGTGGKTQYF
many | - | TRBJ2-4 | TRBV12-3/TRBV12-4 | TGTGCCAGCAGTTTAGACAGGGAAGACATTCAGTACTTC | CASSLDREDIQYF
few | - | TRBJ2-3 | TRBV9 | TGTGCCAGCAGCGCTTATCTTTTCTCTGGCCATAGCACAGATACGCAGTATTTT | CASSAYLFSGHSTDTQYF
many | - | TRBJ2-1 | TRBV10-3 | TGTGCCATCACCTCCTACAATGAGCAGTTCTTC | CAITSYNEQFF
many | - | TRBJ2-1 | TRBV5-1 | TGCGCCAGCAGCGGGAGCTTCAATGAGCAGTTCTTC | CASSGSFNEQFF
many | - | TRBJ1-1 | TRBV12-3/TRBV12-4 | TGTGCCAGCAGTTCGTCTACTGAAGCTTTCTTT | CASSSSTEAFF
many | TRBD1 | TRBJ1-5 | TRBV7-8 | TGTGCCAGCAGCCCCAGGGACAGTCCCAATCAGCCCCAGCATTTT | CASSPRDSPNQPQHF
many | - | TRBJ2-4 | TRBV15 | TGTGCCACCAGCAGAGACAGGGTATCCGAGAACTTC | CATSRDRVSENF
many | - | TRBJ2-3 | TRBV20-1 | TGCAGTGCCCCCTCTCCGCGGGGGCCTGCAGATACGCAGTATTTT | CSAPSPRGPADTQYF
- | TRBD2 | TRBJ2-2 | TRBV10-2 | TGCGCCAGCAGTGGCCTAGCGGGGGGGCTCATGACCGGGGAGCTGTTTTTT | CASSGLAGGLMTGELFF
few | - | TRBJ2-5 | TRBV18 | TGTGCCAGCTCACCTTCGCGGACAGCTGAAGAGACCCAGTACTTC | CASSPSRTAEETQYF
many | - | TRBJ1-4 | TRBV5-5 | TGTGCCAGCAGCCACCCAACTAATGAAAAACTGTTTTTT | CASSHPTNEKLFF
few | TRBD1 | TRBJ1-5 | TRBV20-1 | TGCAGTGCAGCCGGGACAGGCCGCGGGCAGCCCCAGCATTTT | CSAAGTGRGQPQHF
few | TRBD1 | TRBJ2-7 | TRBV20-1 | TGCAGTGCTAGCCTCCCGGGACAGGGCGCGTACGAGCAGTACTTC | CSASLPGQGAYEQYF
- | TRBD2 | TRBJ2-1 | TRBV11-2 | TGTGCCAGCAGCCGCCGGGGCGGGGGTATGAATGAGCAGTTCTTC | CASSRRGGGMNEQFF
few | TRBD1 | TRBJ1-1 | TRBV5-1 | TGCGCCAGCAGCTCCGGGATTCAGGGGGTCGTTGAAGCTTTCTTT | CASSSGIQGVVEAFF
few | TRBD2 | TRBJ2-1 | TRBV20-1 | TGCAGTGCTACCGGCGGGACTAGCGGGGGGGATGAGCAGTTCTTC | CSATGGTSGGDEQFF
many | - | TRBJ2-3 | TRBV10-2 | TGCGCCAGCAGCACTAGCACCAGCACAGATACGCAGTATTTT | CASSTSTSTDTQYF
- | - | TRBJ1-6 | TRBV5-1 | TGCGCCAGCAGCTTGGGATTGCGGCAGGGCGGTAATTCACCCCTCCACTTT | CASSLGLRQGGNSPLHF
- | TRBD1 | TRBJ1-2 | TRBV4-1 | TGCGCCAGCAGCCACTTAACCTACAGGGGGCAGGACTATGGCTACACCTTC | CASSHLTYRGQDYGYTF